This TCR beta chain came from a study of CD8 T cells in ankylosing spondylitis. V lost 4 bases to trimming and J lost 1 base; unmatched junction nucleotides: 8. Looked up from germline, CDR1 is SQVTM and CDR2 is ANQGSEA. This CDR3 has 17 residues. At least ten counts were recorded for this clonotype. TCRdb processed the 5' RACE reads anew with MiXCR; each CDR3 protein has one entry. The sample yields roughly 230,000 distinct CDR3 sequences, over 15% seen once. This TCR was recovered from a male donor with ankylosing spondylitis or in good health (not recorded which). V is TRBV29-1 and J is TRBJ2-1, with TRBD2 matching 12 bases. The sequenced sample was blood, either unsorted or a sorted T cell fraction (not recorded which). As DNA, the CDR3 is TGCAGCGTTGCCGGACTAGCGGGAAGAGGGTCCTACAATGAGCAGTTCTTC. Encoded protein: CSVAGLAGRGSYNEQFF.